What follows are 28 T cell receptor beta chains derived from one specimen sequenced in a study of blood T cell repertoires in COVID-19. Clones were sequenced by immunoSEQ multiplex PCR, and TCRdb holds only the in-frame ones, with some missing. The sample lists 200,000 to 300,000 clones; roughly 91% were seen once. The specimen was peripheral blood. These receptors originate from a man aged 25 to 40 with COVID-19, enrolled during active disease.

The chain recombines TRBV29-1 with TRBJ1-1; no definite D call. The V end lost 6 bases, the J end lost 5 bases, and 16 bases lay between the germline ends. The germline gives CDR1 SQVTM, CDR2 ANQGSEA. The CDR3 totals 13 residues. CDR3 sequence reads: CSVEYSRRTEAFF. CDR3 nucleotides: TGCAGCGTAGAATATTCGCGGCGAACTGAAGCTTTCTTT.

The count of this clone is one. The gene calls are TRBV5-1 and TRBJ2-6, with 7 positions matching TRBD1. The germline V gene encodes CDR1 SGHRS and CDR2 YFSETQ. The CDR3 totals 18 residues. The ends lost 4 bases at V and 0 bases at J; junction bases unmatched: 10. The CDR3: CASSQWGTANSGANVLTF. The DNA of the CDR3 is TGCGCCAGCAGCCAGTGGGGGACAGCAAACTCTGGGGCCAACGTCCTGACTTTC. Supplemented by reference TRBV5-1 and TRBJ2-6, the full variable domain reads KAGVTQTPRYLIKTRGQQVTLSCSPISGHRSVSWYQQTPGQGLQFLFEYFSETQRNKGNFPGRFSGRQFSNSRSEMNVSTLELGDSALYLCASSQWGTANSGANVLTFGAGSRLTVL.

The CDR3 bases are TGTGCCAGCAGCTTGGGGCAGGGGGGCGTGAATTCACCCCTCCACTTT. It codes for CASSLGQGGVNSPLHF. The chain joins TRBV5-4 to TRBJ1-6; 7 nucleotides agree with TRBD1. Germline V gene lookup returns CDR1 SGHNT and CDR2 YYREEE (reference sequence). V dropped 0 bases and J dropped 7; count of bases not matched to a gene: 7. The CDR3 has 16 amino acids.

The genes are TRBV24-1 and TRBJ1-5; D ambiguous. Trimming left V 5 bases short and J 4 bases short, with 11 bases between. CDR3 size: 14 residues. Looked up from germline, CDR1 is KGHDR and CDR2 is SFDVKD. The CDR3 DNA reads TGTGCCACCAGTGGAAGGGAGGAGAATCAGCCCCAGCATTTT. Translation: CATSGREENQPQHF.

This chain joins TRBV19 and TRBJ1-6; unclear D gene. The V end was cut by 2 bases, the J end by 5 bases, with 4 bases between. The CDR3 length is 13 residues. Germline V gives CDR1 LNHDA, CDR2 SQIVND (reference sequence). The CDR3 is CASSISNNSPLHF. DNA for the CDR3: TGTGCCAGTAGTATAAGCAATAATTCACCCCTCCACTTT.

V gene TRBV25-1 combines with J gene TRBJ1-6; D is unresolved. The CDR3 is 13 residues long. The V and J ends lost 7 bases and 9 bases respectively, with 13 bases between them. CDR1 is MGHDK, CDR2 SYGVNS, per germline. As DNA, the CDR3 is TGTGCCAGCACTGGCGGGTCGTTTTCACCCCTCCACTTT. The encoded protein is CASTGGSFSPLHF.

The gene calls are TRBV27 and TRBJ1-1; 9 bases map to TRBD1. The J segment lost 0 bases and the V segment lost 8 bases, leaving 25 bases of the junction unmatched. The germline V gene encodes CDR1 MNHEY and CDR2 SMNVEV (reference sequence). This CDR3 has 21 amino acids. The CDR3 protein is CASRIREPGQGRFLMNTEAFF. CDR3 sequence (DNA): TGTGCCAGCCGTATCCGAGAACCGGGACAGGGAAGATTTTTGATGAACACTGAAGCTTTCTTT.

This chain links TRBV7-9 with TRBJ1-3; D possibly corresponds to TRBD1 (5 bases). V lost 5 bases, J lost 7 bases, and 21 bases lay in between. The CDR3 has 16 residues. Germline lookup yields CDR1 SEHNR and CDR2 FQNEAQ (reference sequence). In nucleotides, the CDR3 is TGTGCCAGCAGCCCTGGGGCCCTTTTGGGCCGGAACACCATATATTTT. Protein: CASSPGALLGRNTIYF.

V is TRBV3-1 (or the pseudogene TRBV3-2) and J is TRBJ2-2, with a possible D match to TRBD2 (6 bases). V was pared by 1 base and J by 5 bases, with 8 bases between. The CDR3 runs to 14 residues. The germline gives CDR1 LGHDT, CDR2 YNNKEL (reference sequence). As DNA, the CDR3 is TGTGCCAGCAGCCAAGGGGGGGATACCGGGGAGCTGTTTTTT. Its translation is CASSQGGDTGELFF.

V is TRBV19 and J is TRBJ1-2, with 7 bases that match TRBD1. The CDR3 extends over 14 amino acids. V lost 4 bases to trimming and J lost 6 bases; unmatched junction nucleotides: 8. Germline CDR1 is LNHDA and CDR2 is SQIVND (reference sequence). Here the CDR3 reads CASSRAQQGNGYTF. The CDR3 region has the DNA TGTGCCAGTAGTAGAGCTCAACAGGGGAATGGCTACACCTTC.

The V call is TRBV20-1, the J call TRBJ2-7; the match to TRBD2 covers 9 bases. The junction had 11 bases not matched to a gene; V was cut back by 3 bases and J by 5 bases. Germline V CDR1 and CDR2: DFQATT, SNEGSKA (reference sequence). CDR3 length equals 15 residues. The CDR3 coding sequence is TGCAGTGCTAGTGGCGGGGGGGCCCTCGAGAACGAGCAGTACTTC. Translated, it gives CSASGGGALENEQYF.

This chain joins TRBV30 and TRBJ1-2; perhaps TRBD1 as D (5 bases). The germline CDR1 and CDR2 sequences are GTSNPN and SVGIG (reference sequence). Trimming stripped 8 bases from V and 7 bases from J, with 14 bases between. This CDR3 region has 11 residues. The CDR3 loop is CARDDLSGYTF. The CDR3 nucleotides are TGTGCCCGGGACGATCTCAGTGGCTACACCTTC.

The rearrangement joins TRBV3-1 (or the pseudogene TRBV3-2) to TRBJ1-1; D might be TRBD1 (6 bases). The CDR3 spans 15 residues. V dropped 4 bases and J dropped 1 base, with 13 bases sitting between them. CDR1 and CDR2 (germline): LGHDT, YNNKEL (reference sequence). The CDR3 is CASSRNHRENTEAFF. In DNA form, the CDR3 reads TGTGCCAGCAGCCGAAATCACAGGGAGAACACTGAAGCTTTCTTT.

CDR3 sequence (DNA): TGTGCCAGCGGGGAGGGAGGGACTGAAGCTTTCTTT. This codes for CASGEGGTEAFF. This chain uses TRBV2 with TRBJ1-1, with D uncertain. Trimming took 8 bases from V and 5 from J, leaving 12 bases between them. The CDR3 totals 12 residues. CDR1 and CDR2 from the germline V gene are SNHLY and FYNNEI.

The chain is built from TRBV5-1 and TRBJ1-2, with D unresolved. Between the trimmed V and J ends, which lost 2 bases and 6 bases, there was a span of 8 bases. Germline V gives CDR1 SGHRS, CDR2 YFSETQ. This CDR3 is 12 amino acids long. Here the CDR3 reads CASSFEPDGYTF. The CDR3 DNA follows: TGCGCCAGCAGCTTTGAGCCCGATGGCTACACCTTC.

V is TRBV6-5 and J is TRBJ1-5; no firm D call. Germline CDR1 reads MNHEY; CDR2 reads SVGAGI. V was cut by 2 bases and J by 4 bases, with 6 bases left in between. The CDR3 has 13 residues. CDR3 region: CASSYGENQPQHF. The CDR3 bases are TGTGCCAGCAGTTACGGAGAGAATCAGCCCCAGCATTTT.

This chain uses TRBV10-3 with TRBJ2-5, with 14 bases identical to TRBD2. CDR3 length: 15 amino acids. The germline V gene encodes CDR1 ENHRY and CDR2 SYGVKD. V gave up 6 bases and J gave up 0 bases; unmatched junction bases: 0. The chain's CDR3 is CAIRTSGGDQETQYF. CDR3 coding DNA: TGTGCCATCAGGACTAGCGGGGGGGACCAAGAGACCCAGTACTTC.

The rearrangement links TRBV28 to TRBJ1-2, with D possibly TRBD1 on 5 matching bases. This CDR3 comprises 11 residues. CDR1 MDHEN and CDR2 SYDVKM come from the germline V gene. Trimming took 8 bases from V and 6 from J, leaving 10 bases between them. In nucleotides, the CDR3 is TGTGCCAGCCTCGGGGGAAATGGCTACACCTTC. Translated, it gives CASLGGNGYTF.

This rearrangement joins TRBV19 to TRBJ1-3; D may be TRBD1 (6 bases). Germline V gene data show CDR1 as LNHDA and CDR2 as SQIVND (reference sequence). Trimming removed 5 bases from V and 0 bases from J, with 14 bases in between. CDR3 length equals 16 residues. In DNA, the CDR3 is TGTGCCAGTAGTTGGACAGCAACCAACTCTGGAAACACCATATATTTT. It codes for CASSWTATNSGNTIYF.

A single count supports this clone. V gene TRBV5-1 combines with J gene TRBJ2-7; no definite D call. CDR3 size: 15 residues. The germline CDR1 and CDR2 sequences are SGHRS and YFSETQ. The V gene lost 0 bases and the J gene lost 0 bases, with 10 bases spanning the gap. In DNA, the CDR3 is TGCGCCAGCAGCTTGGATACGGCTAGCTCCTACGAGCAGTACTTC. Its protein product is CASSLDTASSYEQYF.

The CDR3, as DNA: TGTGCCAGCTCACCCGCTCGGAATCAGCCCCAGCATTTT. Its protein is CASSPARNQPQHF. This chain uses TRBV18 with TRBJ1-5; the D is unclear. The CDR3 spans 13 residues. V was shortened by 3 bases and J by 4 bases, with 7 bases between the two germline ends. The germline V gene has CDR1 KGHSH and CDR2 LQKENI.

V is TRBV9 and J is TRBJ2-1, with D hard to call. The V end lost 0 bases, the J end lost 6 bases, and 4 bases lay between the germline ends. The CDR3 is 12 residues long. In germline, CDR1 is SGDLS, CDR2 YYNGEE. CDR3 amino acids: CASSVDTNEQFF. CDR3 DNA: TGTGCCAGCAGCGTAGACACCAATGAGCAGTTCTTC.

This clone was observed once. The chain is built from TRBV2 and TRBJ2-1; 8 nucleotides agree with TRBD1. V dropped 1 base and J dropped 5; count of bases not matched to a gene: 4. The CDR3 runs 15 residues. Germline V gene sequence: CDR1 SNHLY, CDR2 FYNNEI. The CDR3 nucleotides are TGTGCCAGCAGTGAAGAGGCAGGGGGCCACAATGAGCAGTTCTTC. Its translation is CASSEEAGGHNEQFF.

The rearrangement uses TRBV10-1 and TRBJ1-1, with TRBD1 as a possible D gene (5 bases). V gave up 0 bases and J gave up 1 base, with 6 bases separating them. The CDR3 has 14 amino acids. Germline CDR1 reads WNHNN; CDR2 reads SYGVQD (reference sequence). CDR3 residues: CASSESGQNTEAFF. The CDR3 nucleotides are TGCGCCAGCAGTGAGTCGGGGCAGAACACTGAAGCTTTCTTT.

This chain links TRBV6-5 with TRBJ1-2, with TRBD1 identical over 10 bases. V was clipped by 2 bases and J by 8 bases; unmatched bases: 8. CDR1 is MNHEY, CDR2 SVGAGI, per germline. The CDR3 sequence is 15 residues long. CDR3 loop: CASSYRDRGGEGYTF. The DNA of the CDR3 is TGTGCCAGCAGTTACAGGGACAGGGGTGGGGAAGGCTACACCTTC.

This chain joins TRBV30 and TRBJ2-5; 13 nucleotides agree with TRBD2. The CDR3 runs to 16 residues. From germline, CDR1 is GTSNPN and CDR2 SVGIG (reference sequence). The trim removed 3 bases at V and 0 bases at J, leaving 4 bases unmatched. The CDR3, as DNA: TGTGCCTGGAGCAAGGGACTAGCGGGGAACCAAGAGACCCAGTACTTC. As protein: CAWSKGLAGNQETQYF.

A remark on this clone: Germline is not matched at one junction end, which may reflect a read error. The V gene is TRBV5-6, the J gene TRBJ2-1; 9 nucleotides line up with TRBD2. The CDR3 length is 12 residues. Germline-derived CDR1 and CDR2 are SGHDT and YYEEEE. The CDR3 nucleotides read TGTGCCAGCAGCTTGGAATGGACTAGCGAAGTCTTC. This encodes CASSLEWTSEVF.

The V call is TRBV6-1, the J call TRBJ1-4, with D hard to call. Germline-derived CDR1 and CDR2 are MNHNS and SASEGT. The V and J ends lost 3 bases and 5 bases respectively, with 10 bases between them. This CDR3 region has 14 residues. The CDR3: CASSDSSSNEKLFF. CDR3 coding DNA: TGTGCCAGCAGTGATAGCTCCTCGAATGAAAAACTGTTTTTT.